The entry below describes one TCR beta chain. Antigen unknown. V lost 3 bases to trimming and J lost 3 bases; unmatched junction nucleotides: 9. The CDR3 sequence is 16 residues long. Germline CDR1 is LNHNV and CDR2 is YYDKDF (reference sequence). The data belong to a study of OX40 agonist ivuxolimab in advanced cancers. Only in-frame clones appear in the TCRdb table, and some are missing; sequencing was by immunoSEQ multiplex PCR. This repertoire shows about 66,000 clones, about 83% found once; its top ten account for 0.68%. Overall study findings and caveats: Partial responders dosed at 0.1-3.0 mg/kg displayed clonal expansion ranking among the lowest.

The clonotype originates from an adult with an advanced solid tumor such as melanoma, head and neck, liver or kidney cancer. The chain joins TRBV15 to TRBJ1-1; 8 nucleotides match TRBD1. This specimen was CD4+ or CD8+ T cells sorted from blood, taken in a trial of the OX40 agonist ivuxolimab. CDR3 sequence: CATSRDRVATHTEAFF. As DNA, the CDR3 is TGTGCCACCAGCAGGGACAGGGTAGCCACGCACACTGAAGCTTTCTTT.